A single sample is the source of the 27 T cell receptor beta chains below, sequenced in a study of regulatory T cells in long-lasting Graves disease. The authors built TCR beta libraries using iRepertoire HTBI primers and Arm-PCR of CDR3 regions. Via MiXCR, TCRdb re-called the multiplex PCR reads, giving one row per CDR3 protein. The profile shows about 440,000 distinct CDR3 sequences, 14% to 15% of them singletons. Described time point: newly diagnosed GD, antithyroid drugs for less than 3 months. PBMCs provided the RNA from which the TCR library was made. The sample was also linked to a second study, of T cells in Graves' hyperthyroidism and ophthalmopathy.

Sample: peripheral blood mononuclear cells (PBMCs), taken at new diagnosis, from a patient treated with antithyroid drugs. Receptors originate from a woman younger than 45 with Graves disease.

This clonotype turned up a few times. V is TRBV19 and J is TRBJ2-3; D is ambiguous. Germline lookup yields CDR1 LNHDA and CDR2 SQIVND (reference sequence). The CDR3 has 17 residues. V shed 10 bases and J shed 2 bases, with 25 bases lying between them. CDR3 sequence reads: CATGGGPSWVHTDTQYF. CDR3 nucleotides: TGTGCCACAGGCGGCGGCCCTTCCTGGGTACACACAGATACGCAGTATTTT.

This clonotype was detected ten times or more. The genes are TRBV11-2 and TRBJ2-1; D possibly corresponds to TRBD2 (6 bases). CDR3 size: 14 residues. The V and J ends lost 4 bases and 10 bases respectively, with 17 bases between them. Germline V lookup: CDR1 SGHAT, CDR2 FQNNGV. The CDR3 loop is CASSWSASGGEQFF. In nucleotides, the CDR3 is TGTGCCAGCAGCTGGTCCGCATCTGGGGGGGAGCAGTTCTTC.

This clonotype was observed at least ten times. The chain joins TRBV5-1 to TRBJ2-1; 11 bases fit TRBD2. Germline lookup yields CDR1 SGHRS and CDR2 YFSETQ. The J segment lost 9 bases and the V segment lost 4 bases, leaving 9 bases of the junction unmatched. The CDR3 covers 15 residues. CDR3: CASSPTSGRNGEQFF. The CDR3 coding sequence is TGCGCCAGCAGCCCTACTAGCGGGAGAAACGGTGAGCAGTTCTTC.

This clonotype was detected a few times. This chain uses TRBV3-1 with TRBJ2-1; maybe TRBD1 (6 bases). CDR3 length: 13 residues. CDR1 LGHDT and CDR2 YNNKEL come from the germline V gene (reference sequence). V lost 2 bases and J lost 9, with 11 bases in between. The CDR3 bases are TGTGCCAGCAGCCAACACAGGGTCGGTGAGCAGTTCTTC. Translating gives CASSQHRVGEQFF.

V gene TRBV11-2 combines with J gene TRBJ2-6; 7 nucleotides agree with TRBD2. Looked up from germline, CDR1 is SGHAT and CDR2 is FQNNGV. The CDR3 totals 16 residues. Trimming took 6 bases from V and 4 from J; bases not matched to a gene: 9. The CDR3 sequence: CASSRLGGSGANVLTF. The DNA for the CDR3 is TGTGCCAGCAGTCGGTTGGGGGGGTCCGGGGCCAACGTCCTGACTTTC.

This clonotype was recorded many times. The chain joins TRBV24-1 to TRBJ1-5; D not resolved. This CDR3 has 12 amino acids. CDR1 and CDR2 (germline): KGHDR, SFDVKD. Trimming left V 3 bases short and J 8 bases short, with 7 bases between. The CDR3 region is CATSDTVEPQHF. In DNA, the CDR3 is TGTGCCACCAGTGATACAGTGGAGCCCCAGCATTTT.

V and J are TRBV9 and TRBJ2-3, with TRBD2 identical over 9 bases. The V gene end was trimmed by 4 bases and the J gene end by 6 bases; junction bases not matched to a gene: 18. Germline CDR1 and CDR2: SGDLS and YYNGEE. The CDR3 loop spans 18 amino acids. The CDR3 DNA sequence: TGTGCCAGCAGCTTATCCGGGACTAGCACCACCAAAGGGGATACGCAGTATTTT. It encodes CASSLSGTSTTKGDTQYF.

In this sample, this clonotype turned up many times. The chain links TRBV28 to TRBJ1-5, with D uncertain. The CDR3 is 16 residues long. Germline loops: CDR1 MDHEN, CDR2 SYDVKM. V lost 3 bases and J lost 4, with 16 bases in between. The CDR3 loop reads CASSLTGSTRNQPQHF. The CDR3 bases are TGTGCCAGCAGTTTGACTGGTTCCACCCGAAATCAGCCCCAGCATTTT.

This clonotype showed up many times. V and J are TRBV3-1 and TRBJ2-1; D is possibly TRBD2 (6 bases). Trimming took off 1 base at V and 6 bases at J, with 13 bases between the two ends. Germline CDR1 is LGHDT and CDR2 is YNNKEL (reference sequence). CDR3 length: 15 residues. This CDR3 is CASSQVGGGPNEQFF. The CDR3 nucleotides read TGTGCCAGCAGCCAAGTCGGGGGAGGACCCAATGAGCAGTTCTTC.

On this clonotype: A read error is possible here, since a much larger clone lies one base away. V is TRBV18 and J is TRBJ2-2, with D hard to call. This CDR3 is 13 amino acids long. V was pared by 0 bases and J by 6 bases, with 5 bases between. Germline CDR1 KGHSH, CDR2 LQKENI. As DNA, the CDR3 is TGTGCCAGCTCACCACCCAAGGCCGGGGAGCTGTTTTTT. Translation: CASSPPKAGELFF.

There are many counts of this clonotype. V is TRBV5-1 and J is TRBJ2-7, with D perhaps TRBD2 (5 bases). Trimming removed 4 bases from V and 5 bases from J, with 19 bases in between. Looked up from germline, CDR1 is SGHRS and CDR2 is YFSETQ. This CDR3 is built from 15 residues. Written as DNA, the CDR3 is TGCGCCAGCAGCCTGGATACCTCGAGGGCTAACGAGCAGTACTTC. Protein product: CASSLDTSRANEQYF. The full variable domain, completed using reference TRBV5-1 and TRBJ2-7, is KAGVTQTPRYLIKTRGQQVTLSCSPISGHRSVSWYQQTPGQGLQFLFEYFSETQRNKGNFPGRFSGRQFSNSRSEMNVSTLELGDSALYLCASSLDTSRANEQYFGPGTRLTVT.

This clonotype was detected ten times or more. The rearrangement links TRBV7-3 to TRBJ1-1; D is undetermined. V lost 5 bases and J 2 bases, leaving 18 bases between the germline ends. Per germline, CDR1 SGHTA and CDR2 FQGTGA. CDR3 size: 16 residues. CDR3: CASSPGRAGLNTEAFF. The DNA for the CDR3 is TGTGCCAGCAGCCCCGGTCGGGCAGGCCTAAACACTGAAGCTTTCTTT.

Ten or more counts support this clonotype. The chain uses TRBV15 and TRBJ1-2; no firm D call. V shed 0 bases and J shed 6 bases, with 8 bases lying between them. The CDR3 loop spans 13 amino acids. Germline V gene sequence: CDR1 LNHNV, CDR2 YYDKDF (reference sequence). CDR3 residues: CATSREMGNGYTF. The DNA for the CDR3 is TGTGCCACCAGCAGAGAGATGGGGAATGGCTACACCTTC.

The table lists this clonotype with a few counts. This sequence joins TRBV12-3 or TRBV12-4 and TRBJ1-6; 7 bases fit TRBD1. The CDR3 has 17 residues. The trim removed 4 bases at V and 10 bases at J, leaving 16 bases unmatched. Written as DNA, the CDR3 is TGTGCCAGCAGTTCAGCAACAGGGGCCCCGGGGAAGTCACCCCTCCACTTT. The encoded protein is CASSSATGAPGKSPLHF.

With respect to this clonotype: At one end the junction does not follow the germline gene, possibly because of a read error. The genes are TRBV2 and TRBJ1-6; D is undetermined. Germline V lookup: CDR1 SNHLY, CDR2 FYNNEI. This CDR3 region has 13 residues. This CDR3 is CASSADYNSPLNF. Here the CDR3 DNA reads TGTGCCAGCAGCGCGGACTATAATTCACCCCTCAACTTT.

On this clonotype itself: A far larger clone is just one base off, so this is likely a read error. The chain carries TRBV2 and TRBJ2-7; possibly TRBD1 for D (5 bases). Germline CDR1 and CDR2: SNHLY and FYNNEI. The CDR3 sequence is 14 residues long. The CDR3 sequence: CDSSPKTETYEQYF. CDR3 coding DNA: TGTGACAGCAGCCCTAAGACAGAGACCTACGAGCAGTACTTC.

This clonotype was counted ten times or more. V usage is TRBV30 and J usage is TRBJ1-6; TRBD1 matches at 10 bases. Germline V gene lookup returns CDR1 GTSNPN and CDR2 SVGIG (reference sequence). The CDR3 sequence is 14 residues long. The V gene end was trimmed by 3 bases and the J gene end by 9 bases; junction bases not matched to a gene: 5. Written as DNA, the CDR3 is TGTGCCTGGAGGACGGACAGGGGGATTTCACCCCTCCACTTT. Amino acids: CAWRTDRGISPLHF. The whole variable domain, remainder taken from reference TRBV30 and TRBJ1-6, is SQTIHQWPATLVQPVGSPLSLECTVEGTSNPNLYWYRQAAGRGLQLLFYSVGIGQISSEVPQNLSASRPQDRQFILSSKKLLLSDSGFYLCAWRTDRGISPLHFGNGTRLTVT.

The chain carries TRBV7-3 and TRBJ2-7, with 7 positions matching TRBD2. J gave up 6 bases and V 5 bases, and 13 bases lay outside the gene matches. Per the germline V gene, CDR1 is SGHTA and CDR2 is FQGTGA. This CDR3 has 15 amino acids. CDR3 region: CASSQTSSVSAEQYF. The CDR3 coding sequence is TGTGCCAGCAGCCAGACTAGCAGCGTATCGGCCGAGCAGTACTTC.

V usage is TRBV4-1 and J usage is TRBJ2-3; D remains unclear. V lost 1 base, J lost 4 bases, and 6 bases lay in between. The CDR3 totals 13 residues. Germline CDR1 reads MGHRA; CDR2 reads YSYEKL. DNA for the CDR3: TGCGCCAGCAGCCAAGTCCTGGCAGATACGCAGTATTTT. Residues: CASSQVLADTQYF.

This clonotype has just a few counts. CDR3 DNA sequence: TGTGCCAGCAGTTTCGGCTGGGGGGTGGGGTACAATGAGCAGTTCTTC. The encoded protein is CASSFGWGVGYNEQFF. The chain employs TRBV7-2 and TRBJ2-1; a possible D gene is TRBD2 (6 bases). V lost 6 bases, J lost 4 bases, and 19 bases lay in between. CDR1 and CDR2 (germline): SGHTA, FQGNSA. The CDR3 totals 16 residues.

The V call is TRBV5-4, the J call TRBJ2-5; D is uncertain. Germline CDR1 and CDR2: SGHNT and YYREEE (reference sequence). The CDR3 runs to 14 residues. The ends were cut back, 3 bases at V and 3 bases at J, with 12 bases in the middle. As DNA, the CDR3 is TGTGCCAGCAGCTCGTGGACGGTAGAAGAGACCCAGTACTTC. Its translation: CASSSWTVEETQYF.

The gene calls are TRBV19 and TRBJ2-5; TRBD2 matches 7 bases. V lost 5 bases to trimming and J lost 0 bases; unmatched junction nucleotides: 21. The CDR3 is 20 residues long. The V gene's germline CDR1 is LNHDA and CDR2 SQIVND (reference sequence). Here the CDR3 DNA reads TGTGCCAGTAGTCTCTCTCTGGCGGGACTAAGGGCCCTATACCAAGAGACCCAGTACTTC. Its translation: CASSLSLAGLRALYQETQYF.

This clonotype has just a few counts. The V and J genes are TRBV19 and TRBJ2-2; 11 bases fit TRBD2. This CDR3 comprises 16 residues. Trimming cost V 5 bases and J 6 bases; bases outside gene matches: 8. Germline CDR1 reads LNHDA; CDR2 reads SQIVND (reference sequence). The CDR3 reads CASSPRLAGFAGELFF. The DNA of the CDR3 is TGTGCCAGTAGTCCTCGACTAGCGGGATTCGCCGGGGAGCTGTTTTTT.

The rearrangement links TRBV18 to TRBJ2-7; 13 bases fit TRBD2. The CDR3 is 16 amino acids. CDR1 and CDR2 (germline): KGHSH, LQKENI. Germline trimming cut 2 bases from V and 3 bases from J; bases unmatched to any gene: 4. CDR3 DNA: TGTGCCAGCTCACCAGGGACTAGCGGGATCCACTACGAGCAGTACTTC. This codes for CASSPGTSGIHYEQYF.

In the case of this clonotype: This sequence may be a read error, since a much larger clone differs from it by one base. The chain is built from TRBV11-2 and TRBJ2-7; 11 bases match TRBD2. Germline loops: CDR1 SGHAT, CDR2 FQNNGV. The CDR3 is 17 amino acids. CDR3 sequence reads: CAGSLTGSGLAGGEQYF. The CDR3 region has the DNA TGTGCCGGCAGCTTAACGGGCTCAGGGCTAGCGGGAGGCGAGCAGTACTTC.

This clonotype was seen ten or more times. This chain connects TRBV24-1 to TRBJ2-3; TRBD2 is a possible D gene (6 bases). From germline, CDR1 is KGHDR and CDR2 SFDVKD. CDR3 length: 16 amino acids. Trimming removed 5 bases from V and 0 bases from J, with 14 bases in between. CDR3 region: CATSGLPGDSTDTQYF. The DNA of the CDR3 is TGTGCCACCAGTGGTTTACCGGGGGATAGCACAGATACGCAGTATTTT.

This clonotype has ten or more counts. The CDR3 bases are TGTGCCACCAGTGATCCCCGAGCGGGAGATGTAGATACGCAGTATTTT. Translation gives CATSDPRAGDVDTQYF. The chain couples TRBV24-1 to TRBJ2-3; 8 bases align to TRBD2. Germline assignment: CDR1 KGHDR and CDR2 SFDVKD. Trimming cost V 3 bases and J 5 bases; bases outside gene matches: 9. CDR3 length: 16 residues.